These 13 T cell receptor beta chains originate from one sample sequenced in a study of cytomegalovirus exposure and HLA in healthy donors. The PCR employed 60 Vbeta primers together with 13 Jbeta primers. Method: immunoSEQ multiplex PCR; TCRdb's copy keeps in-frame clones and lacks some. Of about 120,000 clones detected, about three quarters appear once; the ten largest clones hold less than 3.5%. What was sequenced was PBMCs. The origin of the receptors is a woman aged 40 to 50 in good health and CMV-seropositive.

The chain links TRBV2 to TRBJ2-7, with D perhaps TRBD2 (5 bases). The CDR3 is 14 amino acids. Germline V gives CDR1 SNHLY, CDR2 FYNNEI. The germline V and J ends were trimmed by 4 bases and 3 bases, with 13 bases remaining between them. The CDR3 spells CASSAGSGVYEQYF. The CDR3, as DNA: TGTGCCAGCAGTGCGGGATCCGGGGTCTACGAGCAGTACTTC.

This chain links TRBV7-9 with TRBJ1-2, with TRBD1 matching 9 bases. CDR1 is SEHNR and CDR2 is FQNEAQ in the germline V gene (reference sequence). The CDR3 is made up of 16 amino acids. V lost 4 bases and J lost 1; bases outside the gene matches: 7. CDR3 sequence reads: CASSSARDRDNYGYTF. DNA for the CDR3: TGTGCCAGCAGCTCCGCCCGGGACAGGGATAACTATGGCTACACCTTC.

The chain carries TRBV11-2 and TRBJ1-1, with 7 bases identical to TRBD1. Germline CDR1 and CDR2: SGHAT and FQNNGV. This CDR3 is built from 14 residues. The ends lost 3 bases at V and 5 bases at J; junction bases unmatched: 6. DNA for the CDR3: TGTGCCAGCAGCTTTGAGGGGGCTCTTACTGAAGCTTTCTTT. It yields the protein CASSFEGALTEAFF.

The rearrangement links TRBV29-1 to TRBJ2-3; D is possibly TRBD2 (5 bases). V was cut by 6 bases and J by 6 bases, with 10 bases left in between. The CDR3 totals 11 residues. Germline V gene lookup returns CDR1 SQVTM and CDR2 ANQGSEA. The CDR3: CSVDRGDTQYF. For the CDR3, the DNA is TGCAGCGTCGACCGCGGGGATACGCAGTATTTT.

This chain joins TRBV7-9 and TRBJ2-3, with no clear D. CDR1 and CDR2 (germline): SEHNR, FQNEAQ (reference sequence). Trimming shortened V by 1 base and J by 2 bases, and 16 bases separated the two germline ends. The CDR3 extends over 17 amino acids. The CDR3 is CASSLESPHSITDTQYF. The DNA for the CDR3 is TGTGCCAGCAGCTTAGAAAGTCCACATAGCATCACAGATACGCAGTATTTT.

The chain has TRBV18 and TRBJ2-3; TRBD1 is a possible D gene (6 bases). CDR3 length: 16 residues. From germline, CDR1 is KGHSH and CDR2 LQKENI. Trimming shortened V by 6 bases and J by 2 bases, and 18 bases separated the two germline ends. CDR3 loop: CASSRGGEPPTDTQYF. CDR3 DNA: TGTGCCAGCTCGAGAGGGGGAGAGCCCCCCACAGATACGCAGTATTTT.

The chain uses TRBV14 and TRBJ1-2, with D possibly matching TRBD1 (6 bases). Germline V gene sequence: CDR1 SGHDN, CDR2 FVKESK. V lost 0 bases and J lost 8, with 16 bases in between. CDR3 length: 15 residues. DNA for the CDR3: TGTGCCAGCAGCCAAGATTCAGAGGGACACCGCGGCTACACCTTC. It translates to CASSQDSEGHRGYTF. Full variable domain (rest looked up from reference TRBV14 and TRBJ1-2): EAGVTQFPSHSVIEKGQTVTLRCDPISGHDNLYWYRRVMGKEIKFLLHFVKESKQDESGMPNNRFLAERTGGTYSTLKVQPAELEDSGVYFCASSQDSEGHRGYTFGSGTRLTVV.

This clone was seen a handful of times. The chain employs TRBV19 and TRBJ2-2, with 7 bases aligning to TRBD2. This CDR3 has 14 residues. V was clipped by 0 bases and J by 7 bases; unmatched bases: 2. In germline, CDR1 is LNHDA, CDR2 SQIVND (reference sequence). The CDR3 DNA is TGTGCCAGTAGTATAGATCGGGGGGTCGGGGAGCTGTTTTTT. It codes for CASSIDRGVGELFF.

The chain is built from TRBV7-6 and TRBJ2-3; TRBD2 matches 9 bases. V gave up 5 bases and J gave up 0 bases; unmatched junction bases: 6. CDR3 length: 16 amino acids. Germline CDR1 reads SGHVS; CDR2 reads FNYEAQ. CDR3 amino acids: CASSLGTSSSTDTQYF. The CDR3 DNA reads TGTGCCAGCAGCCTCGGGACTAGCTCCAGCACAGATACGCAGTATTTT. The variable domain in full, with the rest retrieved from reference TRBV7-6 and TRBJ2-3, is GAGVSQSPRYKVTKRGQDVALRCDPISGHVSLYWYRQALGQGPEFLTYFNYEAQQDKSGLPNDRFSAERPEGSISTLTIQRTEQRDSAMYRCASSLGTSSSTDTQYFGPGTRLTVL.

This clone appeared a few times. The V gene is TRBV27, the J gene TRBJ2-7, with 8 bases lining up with TRBD1. V shed 6 bases and J 3 bases; nucleotides not matched to a gene: 10. The V gene's germline CDR1 is MNHEY and CDR2 SMNVEV (reference sequence). This CDR3 contains 15 residues. CDR3 bases: TGTGCCAGCAGACACGACAGGGGACCAAACTACGAGCAGTACTTC. As protein: CASRHDRGPNYEQYF.

J is TRBJ2-1 and V is TRBV7-3; maybe TRBD1 (6 bases). With 4 bases removed from V and 4 bases from J, the gap between germline ends came to 8 bases. This CDR3 has 13 amino acids. Per germline, CDR1 SGHTA and CDR2 FQGTGA. The CDR3 coding sequence is TGTGCCAGCAGCTCACAGGGTTACAATGAGCAGTTCTTC. It specifies CASSSQGYNEQFF.

This sequence joins TRBV7-2 and TRBJ2-1, with 12 bases fitting TRBD2. The CDR3 is 16 amino acids. CDR1 is SGHTA and CDR2 is FQGNSA in the germline V gene. V lost 0 bases to trimming and J lost 7 bases; unmatched junction nucleotides: 4. The CDR3 sequence: CASSLAPSGGANEQFF. The CDR3 region has the DNA TGTGCCAGCAGCTTAGCGCCTAGCGGGGGGGCAAATGAGCAGTTCTTC.

CDR3 in amino acids: CASSLFLPTESSYEQYF. As DNA, the CDR3 is TGTGCCAGCAGCTTGTTTCTCCCGACAGAGAGCTCCTACGAGCAGTACTTC. The chain joins TRBV5-6 to TRBJ2-7; tentatively, D is TRBD1 (5 bases). This CDR3 comprises 17 residues. Germline values: CDR1 SGHDT, CDR2 YYEEEE. V shed 1 base and J shed 0 bases, with 17 bases lying between them.